This is a list of T cell receptor beta chains from one sample in a study of regulatory T cells in long-lasting Graves disease. From the multiplex PCR reads, TCRdb called clonotypes with MiXCR, one entry per CDR3 protein. The sample has 400,000 to 500,000 distinct CDR3 sequences; around 15% are singletons. These data were also reused for a study on T cells in Graves' hyperthyroidism and ophthalmopathy.

This sample comprised peripheral blood mononuclear cells (PBMCs), obtained at new diagnosis, from a patient treated with antithyroid drugs. The receptors here all came from a woman aged 45 to 65 with Graves disease. The conserved cysteine and the conserved F or W are not part of the CDR3 here.

v_call	j_call	cdr3_aa
TRBV28	TRBJ2-7	ASSPWTSGSSTYEQY
TRBV28	TRBJ1-4	ASSFRAGMVEKLF
TRBV12-3/TRBV12-4	TRBJ2-1	ASSFTGLGSYNEQF
TRBV3-1	TRBJ2-7	ASSQAGAGEQY
TRBV9	TRBJ1-1	ASSDTGGETEAF
TRBV5-1	TRBJ1-1	ASSRVLLDTEAF
TRBV11-2	TRBJ2-1	ASRPIGRQWEQF
TRBV6-5	TRBJ1-5	ASSYGTGADQPQH
TRBV20-1	TRBJ2-2	SAREMGGELF
TRBV7-3	TRBJ2-2	ASSGTSGRNGELF
TRBV6-1	TRBJ2-2	ASSRELAGELF
TRBV5-5	TRBJ1-2	ASRKDRECLNYGYT
TRBV19	TRBJ2-3	ASTIRGLSTDTQY
TRBV12-3/TRBV12-4	TRBJ1-3	ASRESQGAGNTIY
TRBV5-1	TRBJ2-5	ASSPGGPGETQY
TRBV7-2	TRBJ2-7	ASSTTSVSYEQY
TRBV12-5	TRBJ2-1	ASGLEGSYNEQF
TRBV28	TRBJ2-4	ASSSQGQENLAKNIQY
TRBV28	TRBJ1-5	ASSNGIINQPQH
TRBV6-1	TRBJ2-1	ASSEARFGRDLYEQF
TRBV28	TRBJ1-6	ASTSGPAASNSPLH
TRBV6-5	TRBJ2-3	ASSYSLAGGYPDTQY
TRBV27	TRBJ1-1	ASRADGGRTEMNTEAF
TRBV29-1	TRBJ1-1	SATSATGMAYTEAF
TRBV27	TRBJ2-3	ASTQIIRAGVPDTQY
TRBV10-3	TRBJ2-7	AISGGGGSLYEQY
TRBV6-4	TRBJ2-6	ASSANFYSGANVLT
TRBV12-3/TRBV12-4	TRBJ1-6	ASSFEFSANEPLH
TRBV5-5	TRBJ1-1	ASLVYVNTEAF
TRBV25-1	TRBJ2-3	ASSQTGVTQY